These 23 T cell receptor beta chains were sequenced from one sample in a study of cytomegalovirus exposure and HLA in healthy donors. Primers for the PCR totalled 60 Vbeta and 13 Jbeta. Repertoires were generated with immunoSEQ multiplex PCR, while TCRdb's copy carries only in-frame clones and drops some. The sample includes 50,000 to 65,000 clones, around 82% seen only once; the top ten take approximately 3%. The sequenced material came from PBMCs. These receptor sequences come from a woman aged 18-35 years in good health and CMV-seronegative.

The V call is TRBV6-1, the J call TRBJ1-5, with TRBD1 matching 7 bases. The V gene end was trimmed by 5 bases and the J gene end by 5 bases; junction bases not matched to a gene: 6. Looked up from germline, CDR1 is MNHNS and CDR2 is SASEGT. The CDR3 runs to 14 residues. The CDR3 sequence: CASSRQGRYQPQHF. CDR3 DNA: TGTGCCAGCAGTAGACAGGGTCGGTATCAGCCCCAGCATTTT.

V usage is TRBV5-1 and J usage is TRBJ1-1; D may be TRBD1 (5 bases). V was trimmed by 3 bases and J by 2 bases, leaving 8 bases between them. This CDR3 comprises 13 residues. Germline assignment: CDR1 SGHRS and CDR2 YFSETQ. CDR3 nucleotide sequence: TGCGCCAGCAGCTCGACAGATAACACTGAAGCTTTCTTT. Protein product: CASSSTDNTEAFF.

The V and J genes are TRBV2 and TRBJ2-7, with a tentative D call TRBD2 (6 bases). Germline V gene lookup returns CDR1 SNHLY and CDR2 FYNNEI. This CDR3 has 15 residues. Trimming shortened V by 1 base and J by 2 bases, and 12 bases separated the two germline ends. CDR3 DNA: TGTGCCAGCAGTGAAGATGCGGGAACGACCTACGAGCAGTACTTC. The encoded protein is CASSEDAGTTYEQYF. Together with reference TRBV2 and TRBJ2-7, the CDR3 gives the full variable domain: EPEVTQTPSHQVTQMGQEVILRCVPISNHLYFYWYRQILGQKVEFLVSFYNNEISEKSEIFDDQFSVERPDGSNFTLKIRSTKLEDSAMYFCASSEDAGTTYEQYFGPGTRLTVT.

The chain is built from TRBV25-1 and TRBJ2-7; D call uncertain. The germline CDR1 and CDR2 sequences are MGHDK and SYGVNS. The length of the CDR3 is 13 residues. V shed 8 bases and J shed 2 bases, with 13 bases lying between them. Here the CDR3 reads CASVGTRPYEQYF. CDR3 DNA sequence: TGTGCCAGCGTAGGCACGCGGCCCTACGAGCAGTACTTC.

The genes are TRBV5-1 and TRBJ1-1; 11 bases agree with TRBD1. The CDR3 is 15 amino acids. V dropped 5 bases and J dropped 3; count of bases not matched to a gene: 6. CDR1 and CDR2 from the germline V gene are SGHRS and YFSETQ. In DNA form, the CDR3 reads TGCGCCAGCAGAGCTGGGACAGGGGGGGACACTGAAGCTTTCTTT. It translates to CASRAGTGGDTEAFF.

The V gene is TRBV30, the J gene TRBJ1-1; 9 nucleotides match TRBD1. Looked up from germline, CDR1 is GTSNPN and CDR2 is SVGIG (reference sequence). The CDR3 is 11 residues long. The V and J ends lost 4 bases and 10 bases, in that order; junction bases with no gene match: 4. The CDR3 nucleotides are TGTGCCTGGATGGGACAGGGTGGAGCTTTCTTT. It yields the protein CAWMGQGGAFF.

The CDR3 bases are TGCGCCAGCAGGAGACAGGGGATCGAGGAAAAACTGTTTTTT. This codes for CASRRQGIEEKLFF. The rearrangement joins TRBV4-1 to TRBJ1-4; TRBD1 matches 8 bases. After removal of 6 bases from V and 8 bases from J, the junction contained 8 bases not matched to a gene. This CDR3 region has 14 residues. In germline, CDR1 is MGHRA, CDR2 YSYEKL.

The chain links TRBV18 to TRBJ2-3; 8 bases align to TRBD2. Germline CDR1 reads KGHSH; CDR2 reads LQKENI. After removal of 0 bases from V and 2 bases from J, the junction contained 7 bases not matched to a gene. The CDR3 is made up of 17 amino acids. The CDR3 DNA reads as TGTGCCAGCTCACCACCGAGAAGCGGGAGAGCCACAGATACGCAGTATTTT. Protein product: CASSPPRSGRATDTQYF.

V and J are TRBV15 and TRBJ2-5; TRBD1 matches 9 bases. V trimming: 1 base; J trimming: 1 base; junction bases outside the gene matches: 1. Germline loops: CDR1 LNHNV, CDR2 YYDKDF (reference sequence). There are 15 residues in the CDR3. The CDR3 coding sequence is TGTGCCACCAGCAGAGGGGACAGGGCCCAAGAGACCCAGTACTTC. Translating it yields CATSRGDRAQETQYF.

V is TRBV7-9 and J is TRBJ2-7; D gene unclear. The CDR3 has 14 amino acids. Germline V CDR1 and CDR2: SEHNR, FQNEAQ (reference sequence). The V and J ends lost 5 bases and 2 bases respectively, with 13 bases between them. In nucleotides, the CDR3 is TGTGCCAGCAGCGTGGCACCTCCTCCCTACGAGCAGTACTTC. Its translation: CASSVAPPPYEQYF.

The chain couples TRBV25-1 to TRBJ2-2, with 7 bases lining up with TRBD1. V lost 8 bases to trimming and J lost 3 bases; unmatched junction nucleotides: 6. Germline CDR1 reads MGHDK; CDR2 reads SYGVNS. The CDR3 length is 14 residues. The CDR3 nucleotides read TGTGCCAGCGAGGGGGCCGGACACACCGGGGAGCTGTTTTTT. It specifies CASEGAGHTGELFF.

DNA of the CDR3: TGCAGCGTGATTAGCGGAGGTTACAATGAGCAGTTCTTC. Protein product: CSVISGGYNEQFF. The genes are TRBV29-1 and TRBJ2-1; D is possibly TRBD2 (6 bases). V was pared by 6 bases and J by 4 bases, with 13 bases between. The CDR3 contains 13 residues. Germline CDR1 and CDR2: SQVTM and ANQGSEA.

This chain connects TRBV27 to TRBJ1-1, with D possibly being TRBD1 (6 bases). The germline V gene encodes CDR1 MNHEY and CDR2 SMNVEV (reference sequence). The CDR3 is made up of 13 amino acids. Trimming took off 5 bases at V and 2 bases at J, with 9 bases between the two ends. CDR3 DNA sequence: TGTGCCAGCAGTCAGGACAGAAACACTGAAGCTTTCTTT. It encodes CASSQDRNTEAFF.

The CDR3 nucleotides are TGTGCCAGCAGCGTACAGGGATTGAACACTGAAGCTTTCTTT. Protein product: CASSVQGLNTEAFF. The chain has TRBV5-5 and TRBJ1-1, with D possibly TRBD1 on 6 matching bases. The CDR3 consists of 14 residues. Trimming cost V 4 bases and J 0 bases, with 10 bases left between them. CDR1 is SGHKS and CDR2 is YYEKEE in the germline V gene (reference sequence).

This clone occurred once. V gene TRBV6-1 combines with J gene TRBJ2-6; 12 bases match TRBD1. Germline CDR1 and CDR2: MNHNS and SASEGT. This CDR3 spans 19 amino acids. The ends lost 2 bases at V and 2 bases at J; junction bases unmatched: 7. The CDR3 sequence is CASSEFGGTGGAGANVLTF. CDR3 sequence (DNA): TGTGCCAGCAGTGAATTTGGAGGGACAGGGGGCGCTGGGGCCAACGTCCTGACTTTC.

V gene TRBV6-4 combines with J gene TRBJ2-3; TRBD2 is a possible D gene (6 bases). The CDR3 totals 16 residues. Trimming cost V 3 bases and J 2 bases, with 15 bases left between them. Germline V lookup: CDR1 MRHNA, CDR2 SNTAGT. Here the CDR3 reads CASSDRLAKITDTQYF. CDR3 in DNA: TGTGCCAGCAGTGATCGGCTAGCGAAGATCACAGATACGCAGTATTTT.

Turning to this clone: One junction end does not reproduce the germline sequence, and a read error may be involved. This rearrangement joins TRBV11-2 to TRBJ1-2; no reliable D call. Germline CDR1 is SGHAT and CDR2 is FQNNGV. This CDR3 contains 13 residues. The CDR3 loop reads CASSATLGSGCTF. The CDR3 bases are TGTGCCAGCAGCGCGACCCTAGGGAGCGGCTGCACCTTC.

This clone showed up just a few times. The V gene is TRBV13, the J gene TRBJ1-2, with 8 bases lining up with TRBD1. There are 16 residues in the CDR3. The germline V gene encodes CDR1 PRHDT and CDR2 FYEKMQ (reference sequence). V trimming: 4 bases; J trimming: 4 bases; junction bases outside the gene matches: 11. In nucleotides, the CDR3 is TGTGCCAGCAGCTCATTGGACAGGGTGGGGAGCTATGGCTACACCTTC. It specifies CASSSLDRVGSYGYTF.

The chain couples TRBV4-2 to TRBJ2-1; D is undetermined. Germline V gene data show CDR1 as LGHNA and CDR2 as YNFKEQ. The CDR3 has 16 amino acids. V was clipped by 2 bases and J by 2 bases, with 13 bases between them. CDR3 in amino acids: CASSQSTTNAYNEQFF. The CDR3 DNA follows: TGTGCCAGCAGCCAATCTACCACGAACGCCTACAATGAGCAGTTCTTC.

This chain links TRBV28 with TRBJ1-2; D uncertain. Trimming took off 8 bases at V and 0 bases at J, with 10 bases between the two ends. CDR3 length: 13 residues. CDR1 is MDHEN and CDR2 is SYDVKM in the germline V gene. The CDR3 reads CASLTGANYGYTF. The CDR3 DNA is TGTGCCAGCTTAACTGGAGCTAACTATGGCTACACCTTC.

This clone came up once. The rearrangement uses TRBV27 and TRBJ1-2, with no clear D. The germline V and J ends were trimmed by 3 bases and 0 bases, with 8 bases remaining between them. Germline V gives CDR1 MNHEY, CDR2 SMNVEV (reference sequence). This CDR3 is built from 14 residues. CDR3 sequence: CASSFIHSNYGYTF. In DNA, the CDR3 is TGTGCCAGCAGTTTTATTCACTCTAACTATGGCTACACCTTC.

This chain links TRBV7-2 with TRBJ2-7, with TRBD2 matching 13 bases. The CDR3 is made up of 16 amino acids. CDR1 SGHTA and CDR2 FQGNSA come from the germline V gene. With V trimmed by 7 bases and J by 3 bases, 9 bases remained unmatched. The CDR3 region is CASTLRLAGGLYEQYF. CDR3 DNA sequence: TGTGCCAGCACCCTAAGACTAGCGGGAGGACTCTACGAGCAGTACTTC. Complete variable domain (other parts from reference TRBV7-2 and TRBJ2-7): GAGVSQSPSNKVTEKGKDVELRCDPISGHTALYWYRQSLGQGLEFLIYFQGNSAPDKSGLPSDRFSAERTGGSVSTLTIQRTQQEDSAVYLCASTLRLAGGLYEQYFGPGTRLTVT.

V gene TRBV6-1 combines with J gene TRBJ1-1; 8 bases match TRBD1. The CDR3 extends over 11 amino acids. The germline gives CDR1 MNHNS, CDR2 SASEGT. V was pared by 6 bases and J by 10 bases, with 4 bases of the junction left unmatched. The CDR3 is CASRNTGGAFF. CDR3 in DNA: TGTGCCAGCAGAAATACAGGGGGAGCTTTCTTT.